What follows are 26 T cell receptor beta chains derived from one specimen sequenced in a study of shared clonotypes between healthy human individuals. The data were produced by immunoSEQ multiplex PCR, yet TCRdb's version contains in-frame clones alone and is incomplete. Of hundreds of thousands of clones listed, roughly 98% were seen once; the top ten hold 0.25% to 0.35%. Naive CD8 isolation took CD45RO-negative cells positively selected for CCR7 and excluded terminally differentiated effector memory CD45RA+ cells. The sequencing sample was made of naive CD8+ T cells sorted from blood. The receptors shown here come from a man aged 25 to 45 in good health.

This chain joins TRBV7-9 and TRBJ1-1; 11 bases align to TRBD1. Germline assignment: CDR1 SEHNR and CDR2 FQNEAQ (reference sequence). CDR3 size: 15 residues. V dropped 2 bases and J dropped 5; count of bases not matched to a gene: 4. Written as DNA, the CDR3 is TGTGCCAGCAGCTTACAAGGACAGGGGGCGACTGAAGCTTTCTTT. This translates into CASSLQGQGATEAFF.

This rearrangement joins TRBV4-1 to TRBJ2-1; D call uncertain. CDR3 length: 13 residues. The ends were cut back, 4 bases at V and 2 bases at J, with 6 bases in the middle. CDR1 and CDR2 (germline): MGHRA, YSYEKL. The CDR3 region has the DNA TGCGCCAGCAGCCTGGCCCCCTACAATGAGCAGTTCTTC. Translation gives CASSLAPYNEQFF.

This clone has a single count. This sequence joins TRBV27 and TRBJ2-6, with D unresolved. The CDR3 has 15 residues. Trimming shortened V by 6 bases and J by 3 bases, and 12 bases separated the two germline ends. CDR1 is MNHEY, CDR2 SMNVEV, per germline (reference sequence). The CDR3: CASSQRTFGANVLTF. Here the CDR3 DNA reads TGTGCCAGCAGCCAACGGACGTTTGGGGCCAACGTCCTGACTTTC.

The chain is built from TRBV6-5 and TRBJ2-7; 9 bases align to TRBD1. The ends lost 4 bases at V and 2 bases at J; junction bases unmatched: 3. This CDR3 comprises 14 residues. Germline V gene data show CDR1 as MNHEY and CDR2 as SVGAGI. Here the CDR3 DNA reads TGTGCCAGCAGTTTCGGGACAGGGACCTACGAGCAGTACTTC. It yields the protein CASSFGTGTYEQYF.

V usage is TRBV6-5 and J usage is TRBJ2-3; TRBD2 aligns across 9 bases. Germline V gives CDR1 MNHEY, CDR2 SVGAGI. With V trimmed by 0 bases and J by 5 bases, 6 bases remained unmatched. The CDR3 covers 16 residues. In DNA, the CDR3 is TGTGCCAGCAGTTACTCTCCCAGCGGGAGGTTAGATACGCAGTATTTT. This encodes CASSYSPSGRLDTQYF.

The rearrangement uses TRBV6-6 and TRBJ2-7, with a weak D call TRBD1 (5 bases). This CDR3 spans 14 amino acids. The germline CDR1 and CDR2 sequences are MNHNY and SVGAGI (reference sequence). V gave up 6 bases and J gave up 0 bases, with 12 bases separating them. CDR3 residues: CASRNLQASYEQYF. The CDR3 DNA follows: TGTGCCAGCAGGAACCTACAGGCCTCCTACGAGCAGTACTTC.

This chain joins TRBV9 and TRBJ2-1, with 9 bases lining up with TRBD2. V was pared by 4 bases and J by 4 bases, with 9 bases of the junction left unmatched. The CDR3 spans 16 residues. Germline V lookup: CDR1 SGDLS, CDR2 YYNGEE. The DNA for the CDR3 is TGTGCCAGCAGCTCCTCCCTAGCGGGACTATACAATGAGCAGTTCTTC. It yields the protein CASSSSLAGLYNEQFF.

With respect to this clone: One end of the junction fails to match germline, which may point to a read error. The chain joins TRBV15 to TRBJ1-1, with 7 bases matching TRBD1. Germline V gene data show CDR1 as LNHNV and CDR2 as YYDKDF (reference sequence). The CDR3 is 13 residues long. CDR3 nucleotides: TGTGCCACCGGCAGGGGGTTTAACACTGAAGCTTTCTTT. Translation: CATGRGFNTEAFF.

The chain has TRBV11-2 and TRBJ2-7; no definite D call. Germline V CDR1 and CDR2: SGHAT, FQNNGV. The CDR3 sequence is 15 residues long. V was cut by 3 bases and J by 3 bases, with 15 bases left in between. This CDR3 reads CASSFPSQWGYEQYF. CDR3 nucleotides: TGTGCCAGCAGCTTTCCATCTCAATGGGGCTACGAGCAGTACTTC.

This chain uses TRBV9 with TRBJ2-3, with TRBD2 as a possible D gene (5 bases). The CDR3 length is 15 residues. Trimming took 3 bases from V and 6 from J, leaving 17 bases between them. The germline CDR1 and CDR2 sequences are SGDLS and YYNGEE. DNA for the CDR3: TGTGCCAGCAGCGACCCCCTAGCCGGCCAGGATACGCAGTATTTT. Translating gives CASSDPLAGQDTQYF. Full variable domain (missing parts from reference TRBV9 and TRBJ2-3): DSGVTQTPKHLITATGQRVTLRCSPRSGDLSVYWYQQSLDQGLQFLIQYYNGEERAKGNILERFSAQQFPDLHSELNLSSLELGDSALYFCASSDPLAGQDTQYFGPGTRLTVL.

This rearrangement joins TRBV7-9 to TRBJ2-2; the match to TRBD2 covers 8 bases. V was pared by 4 bases and J by 1 base, with 5 bases of the junction left unmatched. CDR1 is SEHNR, CDR2 FQNEAQ, per germline (reference sequence). This CDR3 has 16 amino acids. CDR3 DNA sequence: TGTGCCAGCAGCTCCCGAGCGGGGGTGAACACCGGGGAGCTGTTTTTT. Translated: CASSSRAGVNTGELFF. The entire variable domain, with the rest obtained from reference TRBV7-9 and TRBJ2-2, is as follows: DTGVSQNPRHKITKRGQNVTFRCDPISEHNRLYWYRQTLGQGPEFLTYFQNEAQLEKSRLLSDRFSAERPKGSFSTLEIQRTEQGDSAMYLCASSSRAGVNTGELFFGEGSRLTVL.

This clone was seen a single time. This sequence joins TRBV9 and TRBJ1-2; D uncertain. Germline V CDR1 and CDR2: SGDLS, YYNGEE. V lost 3 bases, J lost 1 base, and 13 bases lay in between. This CDR3 is built from 15 residues. The CDR3 loop reads CASSGRVASNYGYTF. Written as DNA, the CDR3 is TGTGCCAGCAGCGGACGGGTAGCCAGTAACTATGGCTACACCTTC.

This clone has a single count. The CDR3, as DNA: TGTGCCAGCAGCTTACCAACAGAGACCCAGTACTTC. The encoded protein is CASSLPTETQYF. The V and J genes are TRBV11-2 and TRBJ2-5; the D is unclear. Trimming pared 2 bases from V and 4 bases from J, leaving 5 bases between. CDR3 size: 12 residues. Germline V lookup: CDR1 SGHAT, CDR2 FQNNGV. Supplemented by reference TRBV11-2 and TRBJ2-5, the full variable domain reads EAGVAQSPRYKIIEKRQSVAFWCNPISGHATLYWYQQILGQGPKLLIQFQNNGVVDDSQLPKDRFSAERLKGVDSTLKIQPAKLEDSAVYLCASSLPTETQYFGPGTRLLVL.

V and J are TRBV9 and TRBJ2-1; TRBD2 matches at 15 bases. The CDR3 covers 17 residues. Germline trimming cut 4 bases from V and 3 bases from J; bases unmatched to any gene: 5. CDR1 SGDLS and CDR2 YYNGEE come from the germline V gene. The CDR3 DNA is TGTGCCAGCAGCCCCGGGACTAGCGGGAGGTTCTACAATGAGCAGTTCTTC. It encodes CASSPGTSGRFYNEQFF. Combining the CDR3 with reference TRBV9 and TRBJ2-1 gives the whole variable domain DSGVTQTPKHLITATGQRVTLRCSPRSGDLSVYWYQQSLDQGLQFLIQYYNGEERAKGNILERFSAQQFPDLHSELNLSSLELGDSALYFCASSPGTSGRFYNEQFFGPGTRLTVL.

Remarks on this clone: The same CDR3 can be traced to other DNA sequences in this sample. V and J are TRBV27 and TRBJ2-7, with D perhaps matching TRBD1 or TRBD2 (5 bases each). The V end lost 6 bases, the J end lost 3 bases, and 12 bases lay between the germline ends. The CDR3 length is 13 residues. CDR1 MNHEY and CDR2 SMNVEV come from the germline V gene (reference sequence). CDR3: CASSLVGDYEQYF. CDR3 nucleotide sequence: TGTGCCAGCAGCCTCGTGGGGGACTACGAGCAGTACTTC.

The rearrangement links TRBV5-5 to TRBJ2-1; possibly TRBD2 for D (6 bases). Per germline, CDR1 SGHKS and CDR2 YYEKEE (reference sequence). Trimming removed 1 base at V and 8 bases at J, with 16 bases between. The CDR3 has 15 amino acids. The CDR3 nucleotides read TGTGCCAGCAGCTTGCGCGCGAGCGGCGGGGATGAGCAGTTCTTC. This encodes CASSLRASGGDEQFF.

The chain joins TRBV30 to TRBJ2-1, with 7 bases fitting TRBD2. This CDR3 region has 14 residues. In germline, CDR1 is GTSNPN, CDR2 SVGIG (reference sequence). J was trimmed by 13 bases and V by 7 bases; bases with no gene match: 19. The DNA for the CDR3 is TGTGCCTACCTCGTAGGGGAGGGCCGACTAGATCAGTTCTTC. This translates into CAYLVGEGRLDQFF.

This clone was counted a single time. The same CDR3 also results from other DNA sequences found in this sample. This sequence joins TRBV27 and TRBJ2-7, with D maybe TRBD2 (5 bases). Germline V lookup: CDR1 MNHEY, CDR2 SMNVEV (reference sequence). Trimming removed 5 bases from V and 1 base from J, with 9 bases in between. This CDR3 contains 13 residues. CDR3 sequence reads: CASSPGSSYEQYF. The CDR3 DNA reads TGTGCCAGCAGTCCGGGAAGTTCCTACGAGCAGTACTTC.

The chain carries TRBV27 and TRBJ2-1; D is unclear. The CDR3 contains 13 residues. Looked up from germline, CDR1 is MNHEY and CDR2 is SMNVEV (reference sequence). Trimming removed 3 bases from V and 1 base from J, with 4 bases in between. The CDR3 sequence is CASSFKSYNEQFF. DNA for the CDR3: TGTGCCAGCAGTTTTAAGTCCTACAATGAGCAGTTCTTC.

The chain recombines TRBV7-9 with TRBJ2-7; TRBD2 matches at 11 bases. The CDR3 sequence is 15 residues long. With 4 bases clipped from V and 7 bases from J, the junction kept 9 bases outside the gene matches. CDR1 and CDR2 from the germline V gene are SEHNR and FQNEAQ (reference sequence). The CDR3 coding sequence is TGTGCCAGCAGCTCCCTAGCGGGAGGTGCGGGGGAGCAGTACTTC. Translating it yields CASSSLAGGAGEQYF.

Written as DNA, the CDR3 is TGTGCCAGCAGCCCTAAGGAGGGTAACCAAGAGACCCAGTACTTC. Translation: CASSPKEGNQETQYF. The chain has TRBV7-9 and TRBJ2-5; maybe TRBD2 (6 bases). CDR3 size: 15 residues. The germline V and J ends were trimmed by 5 bases and 0 bases, with 13 bases remaining between them. CDR1 and CDR2 from the germline V gene are SEHNR and FQNEAQ (reference sequence).

This chain connects TRBV1 to TRBJ2-5; the table's D call TRBD2 went unverified against the DNA. TRBV1 is classified as a pseudogene. CDR3 size: 18 residues. The CDR3 here is CTSSQDIFLAGVRETQYF. In nucleotides, the CDR3 is TGCACCAGCAGCCAAGATATCTTCCTAGCGGGAGTTCGAGAGACCCAGTACTTC.

The chain carries TRBV7-9 and TRBJ2-7, with 13 nucleotides matching TRBD2. This CDR3 is built from 18 residues. The germline CDR1 and CDR2 sequences are SEHNR and FQNEAQ (reference sequence). Trimming took 5 bases from V and 5 from J; bases not matched to a gene: 15. The CDR3 spells CASSEGTVPGLAGNEQYF. The DNA for the CDR3 is TGTGCCAGCAGCGAAGGGACTGTACCGGGACTAGCGGGAAACGAGCAGTACTTC.

This clone came up once. The CDR3 DNA sequence: TGTGCCAGCTTCGTCCCGGGAACATACAATGAGCAGTTCTTC. Residues: CASFVPGTYNEQFF. V usage is TRBV18 and J usage is TRBJ2-1; possibly TRBD2 for D (5 bases). The V end was cut by 7 bases, the J end by 4 bases, with 14 bases between. The CDR3 length is 14 residues. Germline values: CDR1 KGHSH, CDR2 LQKENI.

The chain recombines TRBV14 with TRBJ2-5; tentative D call: TRBD1 (6 bases). V gave up 1 base and J gave up 4 bases, with 13 bases separating them. Germline-derived CDR1 and CDR2 are SGHDN and FVKESK. The CDR3 totals 15 residues. CDR3 coding DNA: TGTGCCAGCAGCCAAGGCCCTCAACAGGGAGAGACCCAGTACTTC. Translation gives CASSQGPQQGETQYF. Variable domain in full (rest from reference TRBV14 and TRBJ2-5): EAGVTQFPSHSVIEKGQTVTLRCDPISGHDNLYWYRRVMGKEIKFLLHFVKESKQDESGMPNNRFLAERTGGTYSTLKVQPAELEDSGVYFCASSQGPQQGETQYFGPGTRLLVL.

This sequence joins TRBV29-1 and TRBJ2-7; TRBD1 aligns across 9 bases. The CDR3 is made up of 13 amino acids. The V and J ends lost 7 bases and 3 bases, in that order; junction bases with no gene match: 7. Germline lookup yields CDR1 SQVTM and CDR2 ANQGSEA. For the CDR3, the DNA is TGCAGCGCCAGACCGGGACAGGGCTACGAGCAGTACTTC. Protein product: CSARPGQGYEQYF.